The clone carrying this T cell receptor beta chain is medium-sized in the sample. Its antigen is not known. The sample belongs to a study of post-analysis software for immune sequencing data. Background on the study: Several disease courses (relapsing-remitting, secondary progressive and progressive-relapsing) of multiple sclerosis were included. The study, taken as a whole, reports: Comparison of patients with controls showed four or five TRBV segments more frequent in patients, TRBV5-6, TRBV5-1 and TRBV20-1 among them. Strong same-batch co-clustering of samples appeared with F measure clustering.

V lost 10 bases and J lost 1; bases outside the gene matches: 8. The length of the CDR3 is 14 residues. CDR1 is SNHLY, CDR2 FYNNEI, per germline. Tagging with unique molecular identifiers was a feature of the TCR beta cDNA libraries. TCRdb re-derived calls from the PCR reads in MiXCR, one entry per CDR3 protein. The top ten clones hold under 2% of a sample with about 620,000 distinct CDR3 sequences, roughly 45% of them seen once. Sequenced material: blood. The clonotype originates from a girl aged 10-17 years with multiple sclerosis. V is TRBV2 and J is TRBJ2-7; TRBD2 matches at 9 bases. The CDR3 nucleotides are TGTGCCACTCGCTCAGCGGGAGGTTCCTACGAGCAGTACTTC. Its protein product is CATRSAGGSYEQYF.